The 21 T cell receptor beta chains in this list originate from one sample, sequenced in a study of human T cells and chemical hapten exposure. Time point reported: patch test 2, 6 weeks after DPC sensitization. This sample's treatment: therapeutic diphenylcyclopropenone sensitization with weekly scalp DPC. TCRdb re-derived calls from the RACE reads in MiXCR, one entry per CDR3 protein. The sample consists of some 350,000 distinct CDR3 sequences, around 6% of them appearing once. The input for sequencing was whole blood, taken in connection with sensitization to the hapten diphenylcyclopropenone (DPC). These receptors all come from a woman in her late teens or twenties with alopecia areata. Some clones in this sample may be carry-over from other donors' samples.

This clonotype was detected many times. This chain uses TRBV7-9 with TRBJ2-5; TRBD1 might be the D (6 bases). This CDR3 has 16 residues. The V gene lost 0 bases and the J gene lost 1 base, with 12 bases spanning the gap. Per the germline V gene, CDR1 is SEHNR and CDR2 is FQNEAQ (reference sequence). The CDR3 nucleotides are TGTGCCAGCAGCTTAGCGCCAGGGGCAACCCAAGAGACCCAGTACTTC. This gives the protein CASSLAPGATQETQYF.

The chain combines TRBV3-1 with TRBJ2-3, with TRBD1 as a possible D gene (5 bases). V was clipped by 4 bases and J by 9 bases, with 17 bases between them. CDR1 and CDR2 (germline): LGHDT, YNNKEL (reference sequence). This CDR3 has 14 residues. CDR3 bases: TGTGCCAGCAGCCCTTATAAGGGGCTGGGCACGCAGTATTTT. This translates into CASSPYKGLGTQYF.

This clonotype was seen many times. The CDR3 loop is CSVEDGRVATGAHQPQHF. The CDR3 DNA sequence: TGCAGCGTTGAAGATGGGCGTGTTGCGACAGGGGCACATCAGCCCCAGCATTTT. This sequence joins TRBV29-1 and TRBJ1-5; 8 bases map to TRBD1. V was clipped by 0 bases and J by 5 bases; unmatched bases: 15. The CDR3 totals 18 residues. Per the germline V gene, CDR1 is SQVTM and CDR2 is ANQGSEA.

The CDR3 DNA reads as TGCAGTGCTAGCAGCGGGGGGGTCCCTGGTACGCAGTATTTT. Translating it yields CSASSGGVPGTQYF. The chain combines TRBV20-1 with TRBJ2-3; 10 bases are shared with TRBD2. Germline V gene lookup returns CDR1 DFQATT and CDR2 SNEGSKA (reference sequence). This CDR3 region has 14 residues. V was pared by 3 bases and J by 8 bases, with 8 bases of the junction left unmatched.

The chain uses TRBV7-9 and TRBJ2-2, with D uncertain. The CDR3 extends over 17 amino acids. The germline V gene has CDR1 SEHNR and CDR2 FQNEAQ (reference sequence). V lost 6 bases and J lost 2, with 19 bases in between. The CDR3 loop is CASRSPPSGSNTGELFF. The CDR3 region has the DNA TGTGCCAGCAGATCCCCCCCCAGTGGCAGTAACACCGGGGAGCTGTTTTTT.

This clonotype was seen a handful of times. The J gene is TRBJ1-1, the V gene TRBV25-1; 7 nucleotides agree with TRBD1. V dropped 0 bases and J dropped 5; count of bases not matched to a gene: 6. Germline V gene data show CDR1 as MGHDK and CDR2 as SYGVNS. The CDR3 spans 15 residues. CDR3 amino acids: CASSEYHRGGTEAFF. The CDR3 DNA follows: TGTGCCAGCAGTGAATATCACAGGGGCGGAACTGAAGCTTTCTTT.

The chain is built from TRBV7-2 and TRBJ2-1; D call uncertain. The CDR3 consists of 17 residues. Germline-derived CDR1 and CDR2 are SGHTA and FQGNSA. Trimming took off 3 bases at V and 0 bases at J, with 15 bases between the two ends. As DNA, the CDR3 is TGTGCCAGCAGCTTCCTCCTGACGGTGAGCTCCTACAATGAGCAGTTCTTC. Translation gives CASSFLLTVSSYNEQFF.

The table lists this clonotype with many counts. The chain uses TRBV10-3 and TRBJ1-2; TRBD1 agrees at 8 bases. Trimming cost V 4 bases and J 7 bases; bases outside gene matches: 8. This CDR3 is built from 14 residues. The germline V gene encodes CDR1 ENHRY and CDR2 SYGVKD. Here the CDR3 reads CAISVNGQGGGYTF. CDR3 DNA sequence: TGTGCCATCAGTGTTAACGGACAGGGTGGTGGCTACACCTTC.

This clonotype was picked up a small number of times. The chain is built from TRBV4-3 and TRBJ2-3, with D uncertain. The CDR3 runs to 14 residues. Germline CDR1 and CDR2: LGHNA and YSLEER. The V end was cut by 1 base, the J end by 2 bases, with 7 bases between. CDR3 sequence (DNA): TGCGCCAGCAGCCAAGGGCCCATCACAGATACGCAGTATTTT. This translates into CASSQGPITDTQYF.

This clonotype was detected a few times. The chain recombines TRBV11-2 with TRBJ2-7; D is possibly TRBD1 (6 bases). CDR3 length: 12 residues. The V gene lost 6 bases and the J gene lost 3 bases, with 9 bases spanning the gap. CDR1 is SGHAT, CDR2 FQNNGV, per germline. In DNA, the CDR3 is TGTGCCAGCAGACACAGGGACTACGAGCAGTACTTC. Translated, it gives CASRHRDYEQYF.

The genes are TRBV2 and TRBJ2-3, with unresolved D. Trimming took 4 bases from V and 2 from J, leaving 7 bases between them. The CDR3 runs 13 residues. Germline assignment: CDR1 SNHLY and CDR2 FYNNEI. This CDR3 is CASSGRNTDTQYF. The DNA for the CDR3 is TGTGCCAGCAGTGGCAGGAACACAGATACGCAGTATTTT.

This clonotype was detected many times. The chain uses TRBV12-5 and TRBJ1-5; 7 bases are shared with TRBD1. CDR1 and CDR2 from the germline V gene are LGHNT and FRNRAP. J was trimmed by 3 bases and V by 4 bases; bases with no gene match: 9. This CDR3 is 16 amino acids long. CDR3 sequence reads: CASGSLTGRDNQPQHF. The DNA for the CDR3 is TGTGCTAGTGGTTCCCTGACAGGGAGGGACAATCAGCCCCAGCATTTT.

This clonotype was found a few times. The chain joins TRBV27 to TRBJ2-5, with D maybe TRBD2 (6 bases). V was shortened by 5 bases and J by 4 bases, with 14 bases between the two germline ends. The CDR3 is 14 amino acids. Germline-derived CDR1 and CDR2 are MNHEY and SMNVEV (reference sequence). This CDR3 reads CASSPRDPAETQYF. CDR3 coding DNA: TGTGCCAGCAGTCCGCGGGACCCCGCAGAGACCCAGTACTTC.

The chain uses TRBV12-3 or TRBV12-4 and TRBJ1-3; no definite D call. Trimming took off 3 bases at V and 2 bases at J, with 8 bases between the two ends. The CDR3 sequence is 14 residues long. The CDR3 loop is CASSLDSTGNTIYF. DNA for the CDR3: TGTGCCAGCAGTTTGGATTCCACTGGAAACACCATATATTTT.

In its sample, this clonotype was seen a few times. The J gene is TRBJ2-2, the V gene TRBV7-2; 11 nucleotides match TRBD2. The CDR3 runs to 15 residues. Germline-derived CDR1 and CDR2 are SGHTA and FQGNSA. Unmatched junction bases numbered 5, after V lost 8 bases and J lost 3 bases. Written as DNA, the CDR3 is TGTGCCAGCGAAGTGGGACTAGCGGACACCGGGGAGCTGTTTTTT. It is translated as CASEVGLADTGELFF.

This clonotype was counted ten times or more. The chain carries TRBV5-1 and TRBJ2-7; TRBD1 aligns across 8 bases. Germline CDR1 and CDR2: SGHRS and YFSETQ. Germline trimming cut 4 bases from V and 7 bases from J; bases unmatched to any gene: 7. This CDR3 region has 13 residues. The CDR3 nucleotides are TGCGCCAGCAGCGTAGGACAGGGAAGGGAGCAGTACTTC. Translated, it gives CASSVGQGREQYF.

This sequence joins TRBV7-9 and TRBJ2-1; TRBD2 matches at 14 bases. V lost 4 bases, J lost 0 bases, and 5 bases stayed unmatched. Germline CDR1 is SEHNR and CDR2 is FQNEAQ (reference sequence). The CDR3 extends over 18 amino acids. CDR3 protein: CASSSGLAGDPSYNEQFF. CDR3 nucleotides: TGTGCCAGCAGCTCGGGACTAGCGGGGGACCCCTCCTACAATGAGCAGTTCTTC.

This clonotype was seen at least ten times. The chain employs TRBV12-3 or TRBV12-4 and TRBJ1-3; D may be TRBD1 (6 bases). Trimming took 3 bases from V and 2 from J, leaving 11 bases between them. There are 15 residues in the CDR3. Here the CDR3 reads CASSLSGATGNTIYF. The CDR3 nucleotides are TGTGCCAGCAGTTTGTCGGGGGCGACTGGAAACACCATATATTTT.

This clonotype appeared many times. The rearrangement joins TRBV3-1 to TRBJ1-5; no clear D gene. CDR1 and CDR2 (germline): LGHDT, YNNKEL (reference sequence). This CDR3 contains 16 residues. V was cut by 1 base and J by 2 bases, with 12 bases left in between. The DNA of the CDR3 is TGTGCCAGCAGCCAAGCATTCGGGCAGGGCAATCAGCCCCAGCATTTT. Translating gives CASSQAFGQGNQPQHF.

This clonotype was seen ten or more times. The chain couples TRBV3-1 to TRBJ1-5; no firm D call. CDR3 length: 13 residues. Per germline, CDR1 LGHDT and CDR2 YNNKEL (reference sequence). V dropped 0 bases and J dropped 5 bases, with 5 bases sitting between them. CDR3 in amino acids: CASSQDGDQPQHF. DNA for the CDR3: TGTGCCAGCAGCCAAGACGGTGATCAGCCCCAGCATTTT. The variable domain in full, completed from reference TRBV3-1 and TRBJ1-5, reads DTAVSQTPKYLVTQMGNDKSIKCEQNLGHDTMYWYKQDSKKFLKIMFSYNNKELIINETVPNRFSPKSPDKAHLNLHINSLELGDSAVYFCASSQDGDQPQHFGDGTRLSIL.

This clonotype was seen at least ten times. This sequence joins TRBV7-2 and TRBJ2-2; D is unclear. Germline values: CDR1 SGHTA, CDR2 FQGNSA. CDR3 length: 13 residues. The V end lost 4 bases, the J end lost 1 base, and 4 bases lay between the germline ends. The CDR3 DNA sequence: TGTGCCAGCAGCTCCATGAACACCGGGGAGCTGTTTTTT. This codes for CASSSMNTGELFF.